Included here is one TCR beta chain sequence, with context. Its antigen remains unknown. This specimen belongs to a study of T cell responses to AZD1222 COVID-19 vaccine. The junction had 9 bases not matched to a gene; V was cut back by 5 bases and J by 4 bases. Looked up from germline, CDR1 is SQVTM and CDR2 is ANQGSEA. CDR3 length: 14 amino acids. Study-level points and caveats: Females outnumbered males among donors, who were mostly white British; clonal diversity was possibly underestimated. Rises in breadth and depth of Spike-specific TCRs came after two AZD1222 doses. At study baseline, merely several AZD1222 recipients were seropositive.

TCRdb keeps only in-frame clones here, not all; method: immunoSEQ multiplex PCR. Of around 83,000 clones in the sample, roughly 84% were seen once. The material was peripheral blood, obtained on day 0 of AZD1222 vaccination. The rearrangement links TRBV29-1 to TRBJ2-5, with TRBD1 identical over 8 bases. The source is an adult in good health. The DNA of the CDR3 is TGCAGCGTTTCCCGGACAGGGAAGGGAGAGACCCAGTACTTC. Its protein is CSVSRTGKGETQYF. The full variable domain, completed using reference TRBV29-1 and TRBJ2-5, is SAVISQKPSRDICQRGTSLTIQCQVDSQVTMMFWYRQQPGQSLTLIATANQGSEATYESGFVIDKFPISRPNLTFSTLTVSNMSPEDSSIYLCSVSRTGKGETQYFGPGTRLLVL.